This TCR beta chain was observed in a study of response to subunit inactivated influenza vaccine. Overall study results and limits: It was suggested by the authors that few new T cells are recruited by each seasonal influenza vaccination.

TCRdb independently ran MiXCR on the RT-PCR reads; one entry per CDR3 protein. Counted here are hundreds of thousands of distinct CDR3 sequences, under 20% occurring once; the ten biggest clones make up 11%. Germline V lookup: CDR1 LGHDT, CDR2 YNNKEL (reference sequence). V dropped 3 bases and J dropped 0; count of bases not matched to a gene: 7. The CDR3 is 16 amino acids. A remark on this clonotype: Its matching antigen is unknown.

The chain combines TRBV3-1 with TRBJ1-2; 7 positions agree with TRBD1. Sequencing used PBMCs from blood, obtained roughly 5 days after vaccination. The clonotype originates from a man aged 50-59 years who received an inactivated influenza vaccine. The CDR3, as DNA: TGTGCCAGCAGCCACGCTATGGACAGGACTAACTATGGCTACACCTTC. The encoded protein is CASSHAMDRTNYGYTF.